The source of this T cell receptor beta chain is a study of T cell responses to AZD1222 COVID-19 vaccine. This CDR3 is built from 13 residues. Trimming took off 3 bases at V and 2 bases at J, with 11 bases between the two ends. Germline CDR1 is DFQATT and CDR2 is SNEGSKA (reference sequence). The repertoire was sequenced with immunoSEQ multiplex PCR; TCRdb's copy has only in-frame clones and lacks some. The data contain 150,000 to 200,000 clones, 92% of them seen just once; the ten biggest clones take up 1% to 1.5%. The sample here was peripheral blood, taken 28 days after the second AZD1222 dose. The gene calls are TRBV20-1 and TRBJ2-7, with D unclear. This TCR was sampled from an adult who received the AZD1222 COVID-19 vaccine. The CDR3 sequence: CSASLRTPYEQYF. The CDR3 DNA follows: TGCAGTGCTAGTTTACGGACCCCCTACGAGCAGTACTTC.